Below, 22 T cell receptor beta chains from the same sample are listed, as sequenced in a study of blood T cell repertoires in COVID-19 (dated by TCRdb to about 2020). The library was built by means of the immunoSEQ multiplex PCR assay. TCRdb limited this immuneACCESS table to in-frame rearrangements with V and J called. A share of clones is missing; checked studies link under half to unresolved V genes, and the rest is unexplained. Present in this sample are around 170,000 clones, 70% to 90% of which were seen just once. The top ten constitute less than 0.7% of the sample. Sequences were obtained from peripheral blood. These receptors originate from a man between 60 and 75 years old with COVID-19, enrolled during active disease.

The rearrangement joins TRBV29-1 to TRBJ2-2; D perhaps matches TRBD1 (7 bases). The CDR3 covers 13 residues. Trimming stripped 4 bases from V and 5 bases from J, with 11 bases between. The germline V gene encodes CDR1 SQVTM and CDR2 ANQGSEA. CDR3 sequence reads: CSVVEGATGELFF. DNA for the CDR3: TGCAGCGTTGTGGAGGGGGCAACCGGGGAGCTGTTTTTT.

The count of this clone is one. The chain carries TRBV11-2 and TRBJ1-2; perhaps TRBD1 as D (5 bases). The V end lost 5 bases, the J end lost 2 bases, and 9 bases lay between the germline ends. Per germline, CDR1 SGHAT and CDR2 FQNNGV. The CDR3 length is 13 residues. CDR3 protein: CASSPGGNYGYTF. CDR3 coding DNA: TGTGCCAGCAGCCCCGGGGGAAACTATGGCTACACCTTC.

The CDR3 DNA sequence: TGTGCCAGCAGTTACTCGGGGCCCAGGACTGAAGCTTTCTTT. This encodes CASSYSGPRTEAFF. The gene calls are TRBV6-5 and TRBJ1-1; a weak D match, TRBD1 (5 bases). V lost 0 bases and J lost 5, with 10 bases in between. This CDR3 has 14 residues. Looked up from germline, CDR1 is MNHEY and CDR2 is SVGAGI.

The chain carries TRBV4-3 and TRBJ1-5, with D possibly matching TRBD1 (5 bases). The germline CDR1 and CDR2 sequences are LGHNA and YSLEER. With 0 bases removed from V and 6 bases from J, the gap between germline ends came to 12 bases. The CDR3 is 15 residues long. The CDR3 reads CASSQDPSGLQPQHF. As DNA, the CDR3 is TGCGCCAGCAGCCAAGATCCCTCAGGGCTTCAGCCCCAGCATTTT.

CDR3 coding DNA: TGCGCCAGCAGAGAGGGGACAGGACTAGCGAGCGCCTCACATACGCAGTATTTT. Its protein product is CASREGTGLASASHTQYF. The genes are TRBV5-1 and TRBJ2-3, with TRBD2 as a possible D gene (9 bases). Per the germline V gene, CDR1 is SGHRS and CDR2 is YFSETQ. V was pared by 5 bases and J by 7 bases, with 29 bases between. The CDR3 totals 18 residues.

The chain uses TRBV30 and TRBJ1-5; D is unclear. This CDR3 region has 14 residues. The germline CDR1 and CDR2 sequences are GTSNPN and SVGIG (reference sequence). V lost 2 bases to trimming and J lost 7 bases, with 15 bases between them. The CDR3 here is CAWSIGVERQPQHF. CDR3 DNA: TGTGCCTGGAGTATCGGGGTGGAGAGGCAGCCCCAGCATTTT.

The chain has TRBV18 and TRBJ1-3, with 11 bases lining up with TRBD1. The V and J ends lost 3 bases and 0 bases, in that order; junction bases with no gene match: 7. This CDR3 contains 18 residues. Looked up from germline, CDR1 is KGHSH and CDR2 is LQKENI. CDR3: CASSPDRGLLSSGNTIYF. CDR3 coding DNA: TGTGCCAGCTCACCGGACAGGGGGCTGTTGAGCTCTGGAAACACCATATATTTT.

This clone was counted between two and nine times. The chain recombines TRBV2 with TRBJ2-7, with 7 bases that match TRBD1. The junction had 11 bases not matched to a gene; V was cut back by 8 bases and J by 1 base. The CDR3 contains 15 residues. In germline, CDR1 is SNHLY, CDR2 FYNNEI. CDR3 loop: CASQLTGALSYEQYF. The CDR3, as DNA: TGTGCCAGCCAGTTAACAGGGGCCTTGTCCTACGAGCAGTACTTC. The whole variable domain, remainder taken from reference TRBV2 and TRBJ2-7, is EPEVTQTPSHQVTQMGQEVILRCVPISNHLYFYWYRQILGQKVEFLVSFYNNEISEKSEIFDDQFSVERPDGSNFTLKIRSTKLEDSAMYFCASQLTGALSYEQYFGPGTRLTVT.

This clone was observed once. Written as DNA, the CDR3 is TGTGCCACCGGACGGAGGGGCACTGAAGCTTTCTTT. Encoded protein: CATGRRGTEAFF. The gene calls are TRBV12-3 or TRBV12-4 and TRBJ1-1; possibly TRBD1 for D (5 bases). This CDR3 has 12 amino acids. Trimming took 10 bases from V and 4 from J, leaving 13 bases between them.

CDR3 coding DNA: TGTGCCAGCAGTGCTAAACAGGGGGCGGGAGAGACCCAGTACTTC. It specifies CASSAKQGAGETQYF. The chain is built from TRBV25-1 and TRBJ2-5; 9 nucleotides match TRBD1. CDR3 length: 15 amino acids. V lost 4 bases to trimming and J lost 4 bases; unmatched junction nucleotides: 7. Germline lookup yields CDR1 MGHDK and CDR2 SYGVNS.

The V call is TRBV5-8, the J call TRBJ1-2; 7 bases agree with TRBD1. Losses at the gene ends were 2 bases for V and 5 bases for J; bases not matched to a gene: 6. Germline CDR1 SGHTS, CDR2 YDEGEE. This CDR3 has 14 amino acids. In DNA, the CDR3 is TGTGCCAGCAGCTTAGACAGGGTTGTGTATGGCTACACCTTC. Amino acids: CASSLDRVVYGYTF.

This rearrangement joins TRBV11-2 to TRBJ2-7; 10 nucleotides agree with TRBD2. CDR1 and CDR2 (germline): SGHAT, FQNNGV. The CDR3 covers 14 residues. V shed 5 bases, J shed 4 bases, and the junction held 5 bases outside the gene matches. The CDR3 region has the DNA TGTGCCAGCAGCCGCAGCGGGAGGGGTTACGAGCAGTACTTC. Its protein is CASSRSGRGYEQYF.

This rearrangement joins TRBV19 to TRBJ2-3; no firm D call. This CDR3 region has 14 residues. CDR1 is LNHDA, CDR2 SQIVND, per germline (reference sequence). Trimming left V 3 bases short and J 5 bases short, with 12 bases between. The DNA of the CDR3 is TGTGCCAGTAGTATCGCGAATCTTGGAGATACGCAGTATTTT. It codes for CASSIANLGDTQYF.

V usage is TRBV9 and J usage is TRBJ1-1; 10 nucleotides agree with TRBD1. The length of the CDR3 is 17 residues. V lost 4 bases to trimming and J lost 1 base; unmatched junction nucleotides: 10. Germline V gene sequence: CDR1 SGDLS, CDR2 YYNGEE. This CDR3 reads CASSTTGQGFGNTEAFF. In DNA, the CDR3 is TGTGCCAGCAGCACGACGGGACAGGGGTTCGGGAACACTGAAGCTTTCTTT.

A single count supports this clone. The chain has TRBV19 and TRBJ2-7; 10 nucleotides align to TRBD2. V shed 9 bases, J shed 1 base, and the junction held 9 bases outside the gene matches. Germline values: CDR1 LNHDA, CDR2 SQIVND (reference sequence). The CDR3 has 15 amino acids. CDR3 in DNA: TGTGCCAGCGCATCAGCGGGAGGGCCTTCCTACGAGCAGTACTTC. As protein: CASASAGGPSYEQYF.

The chain uses TRBV11-2 and TRBJ2-3, with 7 bases matching TRBD2. The CDR3 is 17 residues long. Germline loops: CDR1 SGHAT, CDR2 FQNNGV. V was pared by 1 base and J by 0 bases, with 7 bases of the junction left unmatched. The CDR3: CASSLAASGISTDTQYF. The CDR3 bases are TGTGCCAGCAGCTTAGCTGCTAGCGGAATAAGCACAGATACGCAGTATTTT.

This sequence joins TRBV11-3 and TRBJ2-7, with 7 bases lining up with TRBD2. CDR1 SGHNT and CDR2 YENEEA come from the germline V gene. The CDR3 is 18 amino acids. The ends lost 4 bases at V and 5 bases at J; junction bases unmatched: 20. The CDR3 DNA reads TGTGCCAGCAGCTATCGGTTCGGCGTGGCGGGAGTGAGTCACGAGCAGTACTTC. Protein product: CASSYRFGVAGVSHEQYF.

This chain connects TRBV19 to TRBJ1-1, with D perhaps TRBD1 (5 bases). V lost 6 bases and J 7 bases, leaving 15 bases between the germline ends. The CDR3 length is 13 residues. CDR1 and CDR2 from the germline V gene are LNHDA and SQIVND (reference sequence). The CDR3 coding sequence is TGTGCCAGTAGCCGTGGGGACTATATTGAAGCTTTCTTT. As protein: CASSRGDYIEAFF. The full variable domain, with the rest looked up from reference TRBV19 and TRBJ1-1, is DGGITQSPKYLFRKEGQNVTLSCEQNLNHDAMYWYRQDPGQGLRLIYYSQIVNDFQKGDIAEGYSVSREKKESFPLTVTSAQKNPTAFYLCASSRGDYIEAFFGQGTRLTVV.

The chain has TRBV6-2 or TRBV6-3 and TRBJ2-1, with 8 bases matching TRBD1. The CDR3 is 15 residues long. Germline CDR1 is MNHEY and CDR2 is SVGEGT. J lost 3 bases, V lost 2 bases, and 3 bases had no gene match. In DNA form, the CDR3 reads TGTGCCAGCAGTTACGGGGGACAGGACTACAATGAGCAGTTCTTC. It specifies CASSYGGQDYNEQFF.

This chain connects TRBV14 to TRBJ1-2; perhaps TRBD1 as D (6 bases). This CDR3 contains 17 residues. CDR1 is SGHDN and CDR2 is FVKESK in the germline V gene. The V end lost 2 bases, the J end lost 7 bases, and 23 bases lay between the germline ends. The CDR3 protein is CASSQMGVDWGPGGYTF. As DNA, the CDR3 is TGTGCCAGCAGCCAAATGGGGGTTGACTGGGGGCCGGGTGGCTACACCTTC.

The chain employs TRBV7-8 and TRBJ2-5; D gene ambiguous. Germline-derived CDR1 and CDR2 are SGHVS and FQNEAQ. This CDR3 region has 16 residues. V lost 1 base, J lost 4 bases, and 16 bases lay in between. CDR3 sequence: CASSLGSIERLETQYF. As DNA, the CDR3 is TGTGCCAGCAGCTTAGGGTCTATCGAGAGATTAGAGACCCAGTACTTC.

V usage is TRBV7-9 and J usage is TRBJ1-4, with D tentatively TRBD1 (6 bases). This CDR3 spans 14 amino acids. Germline V gives CDR1 SEHNR, CDR2 FQNEAQ (reference sequence). V was pared by 5 bases and J by 11 bases, with 18 bases between. DNA for the CDR3: TGTGCCAGCAGCCCCGAGACCCAAAGGGGGAAACTGTTTTTT. Its protein is CASSPETQRGKLFF.